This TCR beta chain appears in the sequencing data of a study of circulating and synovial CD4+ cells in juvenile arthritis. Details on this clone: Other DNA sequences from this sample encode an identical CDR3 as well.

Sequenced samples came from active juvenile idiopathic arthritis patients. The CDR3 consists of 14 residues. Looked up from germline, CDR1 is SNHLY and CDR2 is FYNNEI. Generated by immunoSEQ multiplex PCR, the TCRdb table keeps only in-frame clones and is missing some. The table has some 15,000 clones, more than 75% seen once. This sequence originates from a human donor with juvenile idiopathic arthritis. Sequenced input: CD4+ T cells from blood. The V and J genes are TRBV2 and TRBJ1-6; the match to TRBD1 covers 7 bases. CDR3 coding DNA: TGTGCGAGCCGCTTGGACAGGCATAATTCACCCCTCCACTTT. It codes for CASRLDRHNSPLHF.